The 25 T cell receptor beta chains in this list originate from one sample, sequenced in a study of blood T cells in healthy people across ages. With a J-beta primer mix and a sample-barcoded 5' primer, a second PCR ran about 6 to 11 cycles. MiXCR, applied by TCRdb to the 5' RACE reads, yields one record per CDR3 protein. The sample contains roughly 720,000 distinct CDR3 sequences, about 55% of which appear only once. The sequenced sample consisted of blood. The receptors shown here come from an elderly man in good health.

A single count supports this clonotype. This rearrangement joins TRBV7-9 to TRBJ2-5; D gene uncertain. CDR1 SEHNR and CDR2 FQNEAQ come from the germline V gene (reference sequence). Trimming removed 2 bases from V and 4 bases from J, with 17 bases in between. There are 16 residues in the CDR3. The CDR3 nucleotides are TGTGCCAGCAGCTTACTAAAGACATTTACCCTAGAGACCCAGTACTTC. Translated, it gives CASSLLKTFTLETQYF.

In this sample, this clonotype turned up a few times. This chain uses TRBV25-1 with TRBJ2-3, with TRBD2 matching 15 bases. CDR3 size: 18 residues. V was pared by 5 bases and J by 2 bases, with 8 bases of the junction left unmatched. Germline V gives CDR1 MGHDK, CDR2 SYGVNS. The CDR3: CASSPGTSGRIHTDTQYF. The CDR3 DNA reads TGTGCCAGCAGTCCAGGGACTAGCGGGAGGATACACACAGATACGCAGTATTTT.

This clonotype was picked up a small number of times. The chain is built from TRBV21-1 and TRBJ2-7; the D call of TRBD1 is as the table states it, not checked on the DNA. TRBV21-1 is shown as a pseudogene. The CDR3 contains 14 residues. The CDR3 DNA sequence: TGTGCCAGCAACCCGGACAGAAATCGATACGAGCAGTACTTC. Translated: CASNPDRNRYEQYF.

This clonotype was seen only a few times. V usage is TRBV9 and J usage is TRBJ1-4; D call uncertain. CDR3 size: 15 residues. V shed 3 bases and J shed 4 bases, with 13 bases lying between them. Germline CDR1 is SGDLS and CDR2 is YYNGEE. Written as DNA, the CDR3 is TGTGCCAGCAGCGGCCCCAGAGAGATTAATGAAAAACTGTTTTTT. It yields the protein CASSGPREINEKLFF.

The rearrangement uses TRBV3-1 and TRBJ2-3, with TRBD2 matching over 7 bases. This CDR3 is built from 17 residues. V was clipped by 1 base and J by 7 bases; unmatched bases: 14. Germline CDR1 is LGHDT and CDR2 is YNNKEL (reference sequence). CDR3 DNA sequence: TGTGCCAGCAGCCAAGCCCCAGCGGGAAGGGGCACTAATACGCAGTATTTT. Amino acid sequence: CASSQAPAGRGTNTQYF.

The sample holds a few counts of this clonotype. The chain has TRBV7-2 and TRBJ2-3; 9 bases map to TRBD1. Germline V lookup: CDR1 SGHTA, CDR2 FQGNSA. This CDR3 has 16 amino acids. J gave up 14 bases and V 8 bases, and 23 bases lay outside the gene matches. Here the CDR3 DNA reads TGTGCCAGCTTCCGAGGGACAGGGCGTGAGCACAGATACGCGTATTTT. Its translation: CASFRGTGREHRYAYF.

CDR3 coding DNA: TGTGCCAGCAGCACAAATTTCAGGGGTAGCTCCTACAATGAGCAGTTCTTC. Amino acid sequence: CASSTNFRGSSYNEQFF. V is TRBV7-3 and J is TRBJ2-1; D perhaps matches TRBD1 (6 bases). Germline loops: CDR1 SGHTA, CDR2 FQGTGA. Trimming left V 5 bases short and J 0 bases short, with 17 bases between. CDR3 length equals 17 residues. Full variable domain (rest looked up from reference TRBV7-3 and TRBJ2-1): GAGVSQTPSNKVTEKGKYVELRCDPISGHTALYWYRQSLGQGPEFLIYFQGTGAADDSGLPNDRFFAVRPEGSVSTLKIQRTERGDSAVYLCASSTNFRGSSYNEQFFGPGTRLTVL.

V is TRBV29-1 and J is TRBJ1-2; D ambiguous. Germline V gene lookup returns CDR1 SQVTM and CDR2 ANQGSEA. V was cut by 2 bases and J by 8 bases, with 9 bases left in between. This CDR3 spans 11 amino acids. The CDR3 is CSVEPGLGYTF. Written as DNA, the CDR3 is TGCAGCGTTGAACCGGGCCTCGGCTACACCTTC.

This sequence joins TRBV12-3 or TRBV12-4 and TRBJ2-7; D is perhaps TRBD2 (5 bases). TRBJ2-5 explains the end of the DNA better; the J call may be wrong. The CDR3 runs 13 residues. The chain's CDR3 is CASSFARGETQYF. The DNA for the CDR3 is TGTGCCAGCAGTTTTGCACGGGGTGAGACCCAGTACTTC.

As DNA, the CDR3 is TGTGCCAGCTCACCGCTAGCGGGAGGTCCTAACAATGAGCAGTACTTC. Protein product: CASSPLAGGPNNEQYF. The chain carries TRBV18 and TRBJ2-1, with 11 positions matching TRBD2. The DNA end is a closer match to TRBJ2-7, so the J assignment may be wrong. The CDR3 runs to 16 residues. Germline V lookup: CDR1 KGHSH, CDR2 LQKENI.

V and J are TRBV7-2 and TRBJ1-2, with 10 nucleotides matching TRBD1. Trimming took 4 bases from V and 2 from J; bases not matched to a gene: 7. CDR3 length: 16 residues. In germline, CDR1 is SGHTA, CDR2 FQGNSA. The chain's CDR3 is CASSSGGQGRNYGYTF. CDR3 DNA: TGTGCCAGCAGCTCGGGGGGACAGGGGAGGAACTATGGCTACACCTTC.

The chain has TRBV7-9 and TRBJ2-3, with 7 bases matching TRBD2. The trim removed 3 bases at V and 5 bases at J, leaving 11 bases unmatched. Germline V gene sequence: CDR1 SEHNR, CDR2 FQNEAQ (reference sequence). CDR3 length equals 16 residues. The CDR3 region is CASSFERDGAGDTQYF. DNA of the CDR3: TGTGCCAGCAGCTTTGAGCGGGATGGGGCCGGAGATACGCAGTATTTT. The full variable domain, in which reference TRBV7-9 and TRBJ2-3 provide the parts outside the CDR3, is DTGVSQNPRHKITKRGQNVTFRCDPISEHNRLYWYRQTLGQGPEFLTYFQNEAQLEKSRLLSDRFSAERPKGSFSTLEIQRTEQGDSAMYLCASSFERDGAGDTQYFGPGTRLTVL.

In this sample, this clonotype turned up a few times. The J gene is TRBJ2-5, the V gene TRBV5-1; 7 bases map to TRBD1. V trimming: 1 base; J trimming: 5 bases; junction bases outside the gene matches: 8. Germline CDR1 is SGHRS and CDR2 is YFSETQ. The CDR3 extends over 15 amino acids. CDR3 sequence: CASSLPTGVWETQYF. Here the CDR3 DNA reads TGCGCCAGCAGCTTGCCCACAGGGGTATGGGAGACCCAGTACTTC. Supplemented by reference TRBV5-1 and TRBJ2-5, the full variable domain reads KAGVTQTPRYLIKTRGQQVTLSCSPISGHRSVSWYQQTPGQGLQFLFEYFSETQRNKGNFPGRFSGRQFSNSRSEMNVSTLELGDSALYLCASSLPTGVWETQYFGPGTRLLVL.

This clonotype was detected only a few times. V and J are TRBV14 and TRBJ1-2; TRBD1 is a possible D gene (5 bases). This CDR3 has 15 residues. Germline V gives CDR1 SGHDN, CDR2 FVKESK. V shed 3 bases and J shed 4 bases, with 15 bases lying between them. CDR3 DNA: TGTGCCAGCAGCCACGTTGGAGGGGAACTCTATGGCTACACCTTC. Translation: CASSHVGGELYGYTF.

This clonotype was found a few times. CDR3 residues: CSARDETQYF. DNA of the CDR3: TGCAGTGCTAGAGACGAGACCCAGTACTTC. The chain employs TRBV20-1 and TRBJ2-5; no definite D call. CDR3 length: 10 amino acids. Germline CDR1 is DFQATT and CDR2 is SNEGSKA (reference sequence). V lost 0 bases and J lost 5, with 1 base in between.

This clonotype was recorded a few times. V gene TRBV7-9 combines with J gene TRBJ2-5; no firm D call. CDR1 and CDR2 from the germline V gene are SEHNR and FQNEAQ (reference sequence). There are 13 residues in the CDR3. V was shortened by 0 bases and J by 4 bases, with 6 bases between the two germline ends. The CDR3 region is CASSLASAETQYF. The CDR3 nucleotides read TGTGCCAGCAGCTTAGCCTCCGCAGAGACCCAGTACTTC.

The rearrangement links TRBV7-9 to TRBJ2-5; 8 bases line up with TRBD1. The closer fit of TRBJ2-7 to the DNA end suggests the J call may be wrong. Germline V gives CDR1 SEHNR, CDR2 FQNEAQ (reference sequence). The CDR3 loop spans 12 amino acids. CDR3 amino acids: CASTPTGAEQYF. The CDR3, as DNA: TGTGCCAGCACCCCGACAGGGGCCGAGCAGTACTTC.

This clonotype was counted a few times. This chain links TRBV20-1 with TRBJ2-7, with 12 bases identical to TRBD2. The germline V gene encodes CDR1 DFQATT and CDR2 SNEGSKA (reference sequence). This CDR3 has 17 residues. Trimming removed 5 bases from V and 7 bases from J; junction bases left unmatched: 18. CDR3 DNA sequence: TGCAGTGCTCGACCGAACGCTCTAGCGGGAGGGCCGGGGGAGCAGTACTTC. Protein product: CSARPNALAGGPGEQYF.

J is TRBJ2-7 and V is TRBV29-1, with D possibly matching TRBD2 (6 bases). Germline-derived CDR1 and CDR2 are SQVTM and ANQGSEA. Trimming cost V 6 bases and J 0 bases, with 15 bases left between them. The CDR3 sequence is 14 residues long. The CDR3, as DNA: TGCAGCGTAGGGCGGGACCTTGGCTCCTACGAGCAGTACTTC. The encoded protein is CSVGRDLGSYEQYF.

The rearrangement joins TRBV28 to TRBJ1-2; D is undetermined. The CDR3 runs to 16 residues. Trimming pared 2 bases from V and 2 bases from J, leaving 15 bases between. Germline loops: CDR1 MDHEN, CDR2 SYDVKM. CDR3 region: CASSLKAGLNNYGYTF. DNA for the CDR3: TGTGCCAGCAGTTTAAAGGCAGGACTTAACAACTATGGCTACACCTTC.

J is TRBJ1-1 and V is TRBV12-3 or TRBV12-4; tentatively, D is TRBD1 (5 bases). The V gene lost 8 bases and the J gene lost 0 bases, with 16 bases spanning the gap. The CDR3 sequence is 15 residues long. The CDR3 spells CASSGMKRVNTEAFF. In nucleotides, the CDR3 is TGTGCCAGCTCAGGGATGAAGCGTGTGAACACTGAAGCTTTCTTT.

The CDR3 nucleotides are TGTGCCAGCAGTGAAGCAATGACCCGTGGGCAGTACTTC. This sequence encodes CASSEAMTRGQYF. V and J are TRBV6-1 and TRBJ2-5, with D unresolved. Trimming left V 0 bases short and J 11 bases short, with 13 bases between. This CDR3 spans 13 amino acids. The germline CDR1 and CDR2 sequences are MNHNS and SASEGT.

J is TRBJ2-3 and V is TRBV7-2, with a tentative D call TRBD1 (6 bases). Trimming stripped 2 bases from V and 5 bases from J, with 11 bases between. CDR1 and CDR2 (germline): SGHTA, FQGNSA. The CDR3 consists of 14 residues. The CDR3 coding sequence is TGTGCCAGCAGCTTAATCAGGGGAAAAGATACGCAGTATTTT. Its protein is CASSLIRGKDTQYF. The complete variable domain, with remaining parts taken from reference TRBV7-2 and TRBJ2-3, reads GAGVSQSPSNKVTEKGKDVELRCDPISGHTALYWYRQSLGQGLEFLIYFQGNSAPDKSGLPSDRFSAERTGGSVSTLTIQRTQQEDSAVYLCASSLIRGKDTQYFGPGTRLTVL.

Details on this clonotype: Just one base apart from a much larger clone, this may be a read error. This rearrangement joins TRBV29-1 to TRBJ2-4; 9 bases map to TRBD1. Germline V gene lookup returns CDR1 SQVTM and CDR2 ANQGSEA. The trim removed 5 bases at V and 8 bases at J, leaving 4 bases unmatched. This CDR3 contains 12 residues. The CDR3 reads CSVRQGEDIQYF. As DNA, the CDR3 is TGCAGCGTTCGACAGGGGGAAGACATTCAGTACTTC.

This clonotype occurred a few times. The chain has TRBV25-1 and TRBJ2-1, with 7 bases identical to TRBD2. Unmatched junction bases numbered 4, after V lost 3 bases and J lost 14 bases. Germline CDR1 is MGHDK and CDR2 is SYGVNS. CDR3 length: 11 residues. The CDR3 region has the DNA TGTGCCAGCAGTGACGGGAGGAAGGAGTTCTTC. This codes for CASSDGRKEFF.